The 2 T cell receptor beta chains reported below all come from one sample, sequenced in a study of T cells in localized non-small cell lung cancer. Produced via immunoSEQ multiplex PCR; TCRdb's table is partial and in-frame only. Counted here are about 19,000 clones, about 89% occurring once; the ten biggest clones make up under 3.5%. The sample in question was peripheral blood, obtained before any cancer treatment. Source of these receptors: a woman aged 35-75 years with stage I lung adenocarcinoma.

Only one count was recorded for this clone. The rearrangement links TRBV10-3 to TRBJ2-5; possibly TRBD2 for D (7 bases). Trimming stripped 7 bases from V and 3 bases from J, with 12 bases between. Germline V gives CDR1 ENHRY, CDR2 SYGVKD. The CDR3 is made up of 13 amino acids. The CDR3 DNA reads as TGTGCCATCAAAGGGGGGGTGGAAGAGACCCAGTACTTC. Encoded protein: CAIKGGVEETQYF.

This chain uses TRBV30 with TRBJ1-1; D is uncertain. The CDR3 is 11 amino acids. The V end was cut by 0 bases, the J end by 6 bases, with 5 bases between. The germline V gene has CDR1 GTSNPN and CDR2 SVGIG (reference sequence). The CDR3 nucleotides are TGTGCCTGGAGTGTAGTAGCTGAAGCTTTCTTT. Its protein is CAWSVVAEAFF.